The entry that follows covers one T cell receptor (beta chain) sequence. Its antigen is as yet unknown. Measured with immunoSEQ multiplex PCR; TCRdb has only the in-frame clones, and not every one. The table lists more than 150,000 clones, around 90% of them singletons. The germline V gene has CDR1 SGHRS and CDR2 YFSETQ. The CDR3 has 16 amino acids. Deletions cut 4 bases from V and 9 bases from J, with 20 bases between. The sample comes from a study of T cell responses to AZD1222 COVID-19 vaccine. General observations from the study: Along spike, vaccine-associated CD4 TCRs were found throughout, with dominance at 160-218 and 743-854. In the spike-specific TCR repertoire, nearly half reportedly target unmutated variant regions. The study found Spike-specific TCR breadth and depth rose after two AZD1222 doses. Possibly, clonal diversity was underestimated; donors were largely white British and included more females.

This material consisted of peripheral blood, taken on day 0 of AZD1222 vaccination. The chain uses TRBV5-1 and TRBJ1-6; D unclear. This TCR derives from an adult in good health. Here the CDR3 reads CASSSSSGLGGSPLHF. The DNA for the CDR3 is TGCGCCAGCAGCAGTTCCTCGGGTCTCGGTGGTTCACCCCTCCACTTT.